This T cell receptor (beta chain) was recorded in a study of graft-versus-host responses after intestinal transplantation. As for the study in general: Following induction with anti-thymocyte globulin, all recipients were given tacrolimus and steroids for around three years.

In the case of this clone: The antigen remains undetermined.

Unmatched junction bases numbered 4, after V lost 4 bases and J lost 2 bases. The germline V gene encodes CDR1 MNHNY and CDR2 SVGAGI (reference sequence). The CDR3 has 14 residues. Data came from immunoSEQ multiplex PCR; TCRdb stores just in-frame clones and leaves some out. The table includes about 94,000 clones, 91% detected once. The chain joins TRBV6-6 to TRBJ2-5, with 7 bases matching TRBD1. The sequences come from unstimulated CD8+ T cells sorted from spleen or lymph node cells, collected before intestinal transplant. The origin of this receptor is a human donor who received an intestinal transplant. The CDR3 sequence is CASSSWDSQETQYF. In nucleotides, the CDR3 is TGTGCCAGCAGTTCCTGGGACAGTCAAGAGACCCAGTACTTC.